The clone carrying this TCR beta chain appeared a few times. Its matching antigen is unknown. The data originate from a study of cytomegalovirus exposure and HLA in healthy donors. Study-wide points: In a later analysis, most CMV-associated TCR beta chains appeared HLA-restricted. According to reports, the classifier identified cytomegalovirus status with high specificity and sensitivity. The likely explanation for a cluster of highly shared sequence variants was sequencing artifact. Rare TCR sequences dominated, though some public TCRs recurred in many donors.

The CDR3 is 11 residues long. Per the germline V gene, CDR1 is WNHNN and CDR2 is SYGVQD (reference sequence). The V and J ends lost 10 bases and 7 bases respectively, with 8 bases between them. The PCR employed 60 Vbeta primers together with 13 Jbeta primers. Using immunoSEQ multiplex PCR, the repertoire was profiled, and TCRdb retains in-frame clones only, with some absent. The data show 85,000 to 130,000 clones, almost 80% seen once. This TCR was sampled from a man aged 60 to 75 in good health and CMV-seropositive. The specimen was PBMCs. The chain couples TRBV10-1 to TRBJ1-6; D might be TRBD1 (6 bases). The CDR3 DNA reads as TGCGCCAAGGGGGGGAATTCACCCCTCCACTTT. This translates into CAKGGNSPLHF.